A selection of T cell receptor beta chains follows, all from one sample in a study of T cells expressing NK-cell markers. TCRdb re-called the 5' RACE reads and gives one entry per CDR3 protein, without DNA. Its clone listing holds about 450,000 distinct CDR3 sequences. Input material: blood T cells: a sorted CD56 or NKG2C T cell subset, CD4+ or CD8+ T cells, or bulk PBMC T cells (not recorded which). The origin of the receptors is a woman aged 18 to 75 in good health. Both conserved end residues are part of each CDR3.

TRBJ1-4	TRBV18	CASSSRQGKGEKLFF
TRBJ2-1	TRBV5-1	CASSIAGGPVNEQFF
TRBJ2-1	TRBV20-1	CSARPLLALNEQFF
TRBJ1-2	TRBV5-6	CASSYRGQRIYGYTF
TRBJ2-5	TRBV20-1	CSAGKEGRETQYF
TRBJ2-4	TRBV12-3/TRBV12-4	CASSFASGGFKNIQYF
TRBJ2-1	TRBV28	CATGEGYNEQFF
TRBJ2-3	TRBV24-1	CATSDLRGTDTQYF
TRBJ2-7	TRBV12-3/TRBV12-4	CASSLELGSLMISYEQYF
TRBJ2-7	TRBV11-2	CASSPLGAVESYEQYF
TRBJ2-7	TRBV4-3	CASSHSVLANYEQYF